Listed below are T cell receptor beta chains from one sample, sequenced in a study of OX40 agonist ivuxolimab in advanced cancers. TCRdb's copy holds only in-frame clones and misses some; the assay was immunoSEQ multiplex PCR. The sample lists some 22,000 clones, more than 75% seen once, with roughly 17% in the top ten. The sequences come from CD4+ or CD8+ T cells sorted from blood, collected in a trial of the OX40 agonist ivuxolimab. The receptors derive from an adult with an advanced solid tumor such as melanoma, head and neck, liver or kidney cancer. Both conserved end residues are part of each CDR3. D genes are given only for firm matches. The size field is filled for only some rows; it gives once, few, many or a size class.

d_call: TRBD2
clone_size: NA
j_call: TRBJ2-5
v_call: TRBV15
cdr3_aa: CATSSGPAGGLETQYF
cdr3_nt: TGTGCCACCAGCAGTGGGCCAGCGGGGGGGCTTGAGACCCAGTACTTC

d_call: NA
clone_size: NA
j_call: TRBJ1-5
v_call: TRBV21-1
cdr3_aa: CASSKVPGGNLKQPQHF
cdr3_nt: TGTGCCAGCAGCAAAGTTCCAGGGGGCAATCTAAAACAGCCCCAGCATTTT

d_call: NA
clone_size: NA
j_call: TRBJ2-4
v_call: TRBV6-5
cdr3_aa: CASSPVGLAKNIQYF
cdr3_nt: TGTGCCAGCAGCCCCGTAGGGTTGGCCAAAAACATTCAGTACTTC

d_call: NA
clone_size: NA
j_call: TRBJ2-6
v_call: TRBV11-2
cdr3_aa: CASSPKAGGLPSGANVLTF
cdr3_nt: TGTGCCAGCAGCCCCAAGGCCGGGGGCTTGCCCTCTGGGGCCAACGTCCTGACTTTC

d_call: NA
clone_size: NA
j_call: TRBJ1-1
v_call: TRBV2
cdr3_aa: CASTRGNTEAFF
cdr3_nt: TGTGCCAGCACACGGGGGAACACTGAAGCTTTCTTT

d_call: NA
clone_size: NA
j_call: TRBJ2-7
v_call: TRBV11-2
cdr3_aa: CASSLEAGGSYEQYF
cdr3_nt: TGTGCCAGCAGCTTAGAGGCCGGGGGCTCCTACGAGCAGTACTTC

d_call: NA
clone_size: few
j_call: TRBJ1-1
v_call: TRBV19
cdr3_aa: CASSRRGTEAFF
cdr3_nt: TGTGCCAGTAGTAGAAGGGGAACTGAAGCTTTCTTT

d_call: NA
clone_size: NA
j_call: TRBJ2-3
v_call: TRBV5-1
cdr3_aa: CASSFSSKTDTQYF
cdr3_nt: TGCGCCAGCAGCTTTTCAAGCAAAACAGATACGCAGTATTTT

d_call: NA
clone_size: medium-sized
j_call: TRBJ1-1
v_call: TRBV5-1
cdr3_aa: CASGGGLLNTEAFF
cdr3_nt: TGCGCCAGCGGAGGAGGACTTTTGAACACTGAAGCTTTCTTT

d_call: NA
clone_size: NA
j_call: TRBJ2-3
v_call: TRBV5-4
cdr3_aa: CAPGDTQYF
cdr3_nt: TGTGCCCCCGGAGATACGCAGTATTTT

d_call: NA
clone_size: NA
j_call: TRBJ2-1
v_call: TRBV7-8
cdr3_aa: CASSRKVADIMSSYNEQFF
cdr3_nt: TGTGCCAGCAGCCGAAAGGTAGCAGACATAATGAGCTCCTACAATGAGCAGTTCTTC

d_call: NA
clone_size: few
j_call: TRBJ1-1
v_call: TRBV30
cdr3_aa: CAWVMRGTEAFF
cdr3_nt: TGTGCCTGGGTTATGCGGGGCACTGAAGCTTTCTTT

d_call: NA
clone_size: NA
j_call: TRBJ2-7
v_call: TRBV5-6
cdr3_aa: CASSLVQPYEQYF
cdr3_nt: TGTGCCAGCAGCTTGGTCCAGCCCTACGAGCAGTACTTC

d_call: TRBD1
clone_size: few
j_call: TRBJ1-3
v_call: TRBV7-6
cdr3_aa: CASSSRQGLSGNTIYF
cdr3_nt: TGTGCCAGCAGCAGTCGACAGGGGCTCTCTGGAAACACCATATATTTT

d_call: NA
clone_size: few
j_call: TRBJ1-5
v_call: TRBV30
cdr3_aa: CAWSVAGDNQPQHF
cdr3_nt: TGTGCCTGGAGTGTGGCAGGGGACAATCAGCCCCAGCATTTT

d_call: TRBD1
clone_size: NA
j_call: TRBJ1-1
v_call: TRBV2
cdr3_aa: CASSAGDSTLNTEAFF
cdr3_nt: TGTGCCAGCAGTGCTGGGGACAGTACTTTGAACACTGAAGCTTTCTTT

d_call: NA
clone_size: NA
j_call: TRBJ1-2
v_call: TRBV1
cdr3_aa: CTSRGLVRKTYGYTF
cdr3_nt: TGCACCAGCAGGGGTCTAGTGCGAAAGACCTATGGCTACACCTTC

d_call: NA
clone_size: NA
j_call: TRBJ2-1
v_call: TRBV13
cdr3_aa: CASSLTDANEQFF
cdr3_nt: TGTGCCAGCAGCTTGACTGACGCCAATGAGCAGTTCTTC